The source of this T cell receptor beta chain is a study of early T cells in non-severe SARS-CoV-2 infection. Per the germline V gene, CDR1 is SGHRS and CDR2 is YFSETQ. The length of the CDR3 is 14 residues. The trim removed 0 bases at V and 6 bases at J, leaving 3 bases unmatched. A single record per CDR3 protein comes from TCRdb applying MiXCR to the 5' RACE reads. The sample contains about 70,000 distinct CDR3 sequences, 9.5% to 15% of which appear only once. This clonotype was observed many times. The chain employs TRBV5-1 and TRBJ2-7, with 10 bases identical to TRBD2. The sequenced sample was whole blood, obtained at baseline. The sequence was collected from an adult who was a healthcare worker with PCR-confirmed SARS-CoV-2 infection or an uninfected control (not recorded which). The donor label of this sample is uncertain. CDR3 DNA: TGCGCCAGCAGCTTGGTAGCGGGAGGAGGCGAGCAGTACTTC. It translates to CASSLVAGGGEQYF. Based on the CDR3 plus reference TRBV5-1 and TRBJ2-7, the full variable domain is KAGVTQTPRYLIKTRGQQVTLSCSPISGHRSVSWYQQTPGQGLQFLFEYFSETQRNKGNFPGRFSGRQFSNSRSEMNVSTLELGDSALYLCASSLVAGGGEQYFGPGTRLTVT.